This section outlines one T cell receptor beta chain sequence together with its context. Its cognate antigen is unknown. The source of the sample is a study of T cells after yellow fever vaccination. Study-wide results and caveats: Abundant contaminating clonotypes from the bulk population could appear in FACS-sorted repertoires. Most clones from primary vaccination were detected again post-booster (about 96% CD4, roughly 90% CD8). Researchers noted that a small share of clonotypes showed up in both CD4 and CD8 compartments.

UMIs were added to TCR cDNA along with a universal primer site when it was made by 5'RACE template switching. TCRdb reprocessed the 5' RACE reads with MiXCR, giving one entry per CDR3 protein. The data contain nearly 300,000 distinct CDR3 sequences, around 8.6% of them singletons. Sample: CD4+ T cells sorted from PBMCs, taken 5 days after the yellow fever booster vaccination. The TCR sequence derives from a man aged 18 to 35 who received the YFV17D yellow fever vaccine.

Here the CDR3 DNA reads TGCGCCAGCAGCCAAGTATCGGAGCCTGGGGCCAACGTCCTGACTTTC. Amino acid sequence: CASSQVSEPGANVLTF. V and J are TRBV4-1 and TRBJ2-6, with D unclear. V was cut by 1 base and J by 2 bases, with 9 bases left in between. Germline V gene sequence: CDR1 MGHRA, CDR2 YSYEKL. This CDR3 comprises 16 residues.